This T cell receptor beta chain was sequenced during a study of radiotherapy plus CTLA-4 blockade in lung cancer (dated by TCRdb to about 2018). Notes on the research overall: Among enrolled patients, 15% to 20% had an objective response and 30% to 35% reached disease control.

As encoded in the germline V gene (reference sequence), CDR1 is SEHNR while CDR2 is FQNEAQ. Including cysteine and phenylalanine, the CDR3 has 12 amino acids. The sequence is cut down to CDR3 DNA, 36 bases in frame from base 1. Trimming leaves V shorter by 4 bases and J shorter by 12 bases, with the junction holding 9 bases beyond the gene matches. About this clone: Its antigen is not yet known. No base-level quality is on record; no much larger clone is a single base apart.

What the research found in general, with its limitations: After treatment with radiotherapy and ipilimumab, TCR clones that originated in tumors expanded in peripheral blood. Increased serum interferon-beta after radiation, together with early dynamic changes in blood T cell clones, were reported to be the strongest predictors of response.

Library construction relied on the immunoSEQ multiplex PCR assay. The clones in this table, taken by TCRdb from immuneACCESS, are in-frame only. Not every clone is retained; where verified, under half of the shortfall comes from an unresolved V gene, and the cause of the rest is unknown. Present in this sample are approximately 52,000 clones, more than 75% of which were seen just once. The ten largest clones add up to around 8.8% of the sample. In this study, focal radiation therapy paired with CTLA-4 blockade (ipilimumab) was tested in patients who had chemo-refractory metastatic non-small-cell lung cancer.

The chain is encoded by TRBV7-9 joined to TRBJ2-7, with TRBD1 identical over 7 junction bases. The sequencing used peripheral blood, collected from a patient treated with radiotherapy plus ipilimumab. The receptor was isolated from a human donor with non-small cell lung cancer who had a complete response to radiotherapy plus ipilimumab. The DNA sequence is given as TGTGCCAGCAGCTCAGGACAGGCCCTGGCGTACTTC. This is translated as CASSSGQALAYF.